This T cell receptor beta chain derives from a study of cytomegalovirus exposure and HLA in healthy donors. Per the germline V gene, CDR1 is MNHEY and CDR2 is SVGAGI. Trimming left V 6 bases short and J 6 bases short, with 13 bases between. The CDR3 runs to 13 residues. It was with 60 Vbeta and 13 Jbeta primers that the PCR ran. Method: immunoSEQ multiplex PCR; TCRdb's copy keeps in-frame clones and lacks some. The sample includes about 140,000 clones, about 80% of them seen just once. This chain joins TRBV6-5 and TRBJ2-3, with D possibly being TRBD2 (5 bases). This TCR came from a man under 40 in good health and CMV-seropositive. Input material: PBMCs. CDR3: CASSPRTSDTQYF. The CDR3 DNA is TGTGCCAGCAGCCCAAGGACTTCGGATACGCAGTATTTT.